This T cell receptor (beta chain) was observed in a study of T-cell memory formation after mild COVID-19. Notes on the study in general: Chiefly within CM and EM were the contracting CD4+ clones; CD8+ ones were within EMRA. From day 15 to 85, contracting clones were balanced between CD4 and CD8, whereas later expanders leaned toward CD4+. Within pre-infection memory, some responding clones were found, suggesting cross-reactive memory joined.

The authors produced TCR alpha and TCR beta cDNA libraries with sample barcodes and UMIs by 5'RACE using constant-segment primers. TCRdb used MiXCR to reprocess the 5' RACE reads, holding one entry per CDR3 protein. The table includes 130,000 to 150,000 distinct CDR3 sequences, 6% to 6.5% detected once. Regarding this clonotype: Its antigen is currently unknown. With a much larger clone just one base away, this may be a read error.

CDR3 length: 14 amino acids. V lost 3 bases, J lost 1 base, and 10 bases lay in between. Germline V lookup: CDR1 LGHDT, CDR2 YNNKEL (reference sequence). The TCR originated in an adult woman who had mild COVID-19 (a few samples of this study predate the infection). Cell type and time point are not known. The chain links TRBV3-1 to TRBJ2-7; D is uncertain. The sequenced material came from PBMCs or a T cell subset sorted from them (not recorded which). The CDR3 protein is CASSHGFTSYEQYF. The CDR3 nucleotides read TGTGCCAGCAGCCACGGGTTCACATCCTACGAGCAGTACTTC.